The clone carrying this T cell receptor (beta chain) was observed a single time. This sample is part of a study of blood T cell repertoires in COVID-19. The overall study: Samples taken during acute and convalescent COVID-19 were collected in the United States, Italy and Spain.

V gave up 4 bases and J gave up 2 bases; unmatched junction bases: 2. Per the germline V gene, CDR1 is LGHNA and CDR2 is YSLEER. This CDR3 spans 14 amino acids. Method: immunoSEQ multiplex PCR; TCRdb's copy keeps in-frame clones and lacks some. The sample has some 310,000 clones; around 92% are singletons. V usage is TRBV4-3 and J usage is TRBJ2-3; TRBD1 aligns across 8 bases. The sequence came from a woman under 40 who had recovered from COVID-19. Specimen: PBMCs or T cells enriched from blood (not recorded which). The CDR3 nucleotides read TGCGCCAGCAGCCCGACAGGGGACACAGATACGCAGTATTTT. It translates to CASSPTGDTDTQYF.